The clone carrying this T cell receptor beta chain was found once. Its antigen is undetermined. The record originates from a study of hypomethylating agent response in myelodysplastic syndrome. Study-level information: With a mean age of roughly 72 +/- 6.3 years, patients were most commonly cytogenetically diploid. General study findings and limits: Lack of age-matching between healthy donors and MDS patients could bias comparison.

From germline, CDR1 is LGHNA and CDR2 YNFKEQ. The CDR3 is 16 residues long. Assay used: immunoSEQ multiplex PCR; TCRdb lists only in-frame clones, some missing. Of over 1,500 clones listed, 65% to 90% are singletons. Material: bone marrow, obtained before or after starting hypomethylating agent treatment for myelodysplastic syndrome (not recorded which). The rearrangement uses TRBV4-2 and TRBJ2-5; D might be TRBD2 (5 bases). The end of the DNA aligns better with TRBJ2-7, so the J call may be wrong. The TCR comes from a human donor with myelodysplastic syndrome. CDR3 residues: CASSQEIHGSRDEQYF. CDR3 bases: TGTGCCAGCAGCCAAGAGATACATGGGAGTCGGGACGAGCAGTACTTC.